This TCR beta chain was found in a study of cytomegalovirus exposure and HLA in healthy donors. Regarding this clone: Its target is not known.

Findings and caveats of the study: Later analysis demonstrated an association between a missense DCLRE1C variant and TCR beta V- and J-gene trimming.

V dropped 10 bases and J dropped 5 bases, with 12 bases sitting between them. CDR1 and CDR2 from the germline V gene are SNHLY and FYNNEI. The CDR3 is 12 amino acids. Each of the donors was a healthy bone marrow donor. 13 Jbeta primers and 60 Vbeta primers were used for the PCR. The method was immunoSEQ multiplex PCR; TCRdb's version includes in-frame clones alone and lacks a portion of them. The sample consists of almost 200,000 clones, 70% to 80% of them appearing once. The receptor comes from a male donor in good health and CMV-seropositive. The rearrangement uses TRBV2 and TRBJ1-5; weak D call: TRBD1 (5 bases). Material: PBMCs. DNA of the CDR3: TGTGCCACCGGGGGGGGGTATCAGCCCCAGCATTTT. Its translation: CATGGGYQPQHF.